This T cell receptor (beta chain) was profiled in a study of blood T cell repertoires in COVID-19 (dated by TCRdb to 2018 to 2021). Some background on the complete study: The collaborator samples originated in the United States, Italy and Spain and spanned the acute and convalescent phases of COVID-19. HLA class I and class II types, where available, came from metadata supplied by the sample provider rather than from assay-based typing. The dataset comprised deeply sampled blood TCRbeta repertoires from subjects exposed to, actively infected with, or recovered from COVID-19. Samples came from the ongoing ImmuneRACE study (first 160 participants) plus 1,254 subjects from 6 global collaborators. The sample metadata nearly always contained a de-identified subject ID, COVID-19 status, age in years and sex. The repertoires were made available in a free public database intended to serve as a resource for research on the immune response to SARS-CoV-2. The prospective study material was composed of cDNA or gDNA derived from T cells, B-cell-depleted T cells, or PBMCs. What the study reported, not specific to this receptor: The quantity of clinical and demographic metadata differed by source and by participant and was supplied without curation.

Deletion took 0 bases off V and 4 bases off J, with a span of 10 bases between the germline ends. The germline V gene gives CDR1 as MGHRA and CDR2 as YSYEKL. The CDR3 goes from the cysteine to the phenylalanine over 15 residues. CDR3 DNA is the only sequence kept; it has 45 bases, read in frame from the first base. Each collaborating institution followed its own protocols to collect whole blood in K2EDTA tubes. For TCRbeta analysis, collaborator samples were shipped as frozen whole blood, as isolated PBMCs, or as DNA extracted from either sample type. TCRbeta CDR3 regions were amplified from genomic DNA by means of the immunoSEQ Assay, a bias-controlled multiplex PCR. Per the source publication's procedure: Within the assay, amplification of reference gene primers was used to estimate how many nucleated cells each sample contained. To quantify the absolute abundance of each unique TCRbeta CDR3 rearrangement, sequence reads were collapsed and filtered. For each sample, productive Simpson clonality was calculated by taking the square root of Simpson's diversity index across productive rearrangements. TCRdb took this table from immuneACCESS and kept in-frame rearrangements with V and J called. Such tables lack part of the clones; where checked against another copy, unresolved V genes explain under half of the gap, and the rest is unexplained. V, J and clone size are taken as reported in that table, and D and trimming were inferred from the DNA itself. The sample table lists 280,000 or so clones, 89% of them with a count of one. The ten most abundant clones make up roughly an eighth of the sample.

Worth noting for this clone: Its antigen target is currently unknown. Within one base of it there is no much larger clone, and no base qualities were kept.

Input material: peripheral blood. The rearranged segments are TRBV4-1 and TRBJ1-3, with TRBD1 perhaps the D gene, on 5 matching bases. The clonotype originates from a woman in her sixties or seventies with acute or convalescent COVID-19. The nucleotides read TGCGCCAGCAGCCAAGACGGGGGATCAGGAAACACCATATATTTT. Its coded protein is CASSQDGGSGNTIYF.